Sequencing of this TCR beta chain was carried out in a study of cytomegalovirus exposure and HLA in healthy donors. Study background: Previous work identified roughly 120 million unique TCR beta sequences from 150 million to 200 million T cells.

With regard to this clone: The antigen remains unidentified.

This CDR3 spans 11 amino acids. CDR1 and CDR2 from the germline V gene are SGHRS and YFSETQ. V was trimmed by 5 bases and J by 6 bases, leaving 9 bases between them. Researchers ran the PCR with 60 Vbeta and 13 Jbeta primers. Assay: immunoSEQ multiplex PCR; the TCRdb copy retains only in-frame clones and omits some. The top ten clones hold around 5.1% of a sample with 75,000 to 90,000 clones, over 70% of them seen once. Findings and caveats of the study: Cytomegalovirus-associated TCR beta chains were listed, numbering some 150. A later analysis found most CMV-associated TCR beta chains apparently HLA-restricted.

Input material: PBMCs. The sequence was collected from a male donor in good health and CMV-seropositive. The chain combines TRBV5-1 with TRBJ2-7, with D possibly being TRBD1 (6 bases). The DNA of the CDR3 is TGCGCCAGCAGAAACAGGGTCGAGCAGTACTTC. Its protein product is CASRNRVEQYF.